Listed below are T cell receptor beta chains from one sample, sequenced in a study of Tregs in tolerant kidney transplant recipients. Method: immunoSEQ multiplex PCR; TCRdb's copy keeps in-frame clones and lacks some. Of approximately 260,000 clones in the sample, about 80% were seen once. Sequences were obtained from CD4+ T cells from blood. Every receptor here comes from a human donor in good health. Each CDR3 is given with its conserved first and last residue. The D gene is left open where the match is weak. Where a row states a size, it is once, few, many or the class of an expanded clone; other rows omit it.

CDR3aa: CASGGQPSDNEQFF
CDR3nt: TGCGCCAGCGGGGGACAGCCTAGTGACAATGAGCAGTTCTTC
j_gene: TRBJ2-1
d_gene: TRBD1
abundance: .
v_gene: TRBV5-1

CDR3aa: CASFRTSGAYEQYF
CDR3nt: TGTGCCAGCTTTAGGACTAGCGGAGCCTACGAGCAGTACTTC
j_gene: TRBJ2-7
d_gene: TRBD2
abundance: .
v_gene: TRBV6-4

CDR3aa: CASRGQGNTIYF
CDR3nt: TGTGCCAGCAGGGGACAGGGAAACACCATATATTTT
j_gene: TRBJ1-3
d_gene: TRBD1
abundance: .
v_gene: TRBV6-5

CDR3aa: CATSRGDRGSEQYF
CDR3nt: TGTGCCACCAGCAGAGGAGACAGGGGGAGCGAGCAGTACTTC
j_gene: TRBJ2-7
d_gene: TRBD1
abundance: .
v_gene: TRBV15

CDR3aa: CAWGKGQGSYEQYF
CDR3nt: TGTGCCTGGGGGAAGGGACAGGGGAGCTACGAGCAGTACTTC
j_gene: TRBJ2-7
d_gene: TRBD1
abundance: .
v_gene: TRBV30

CDR3aa: CASSPLNSKSSTDTQYF
CDR3nt: TGTGCCAGCTCACCCTTAAACTCAAAGTCTAGCACAGATACGCAGTATTTT
j_gene: TRBJ2-3
d_gene: .
abundance: .
v_gene: TRBV18

CDR3aa: CASSAGQGGETQYF
CDR3nt: TGTGCCAGCAGCGCAGGACAGGGGGGAGAGACCCAGTACTTC
j_gene: TRBJ2-5
d_gene: TRBD1
abundance: .
v_gene: TRBV9

CDR3aa: CASSESDPTDTQYF
CDR3nt: TGCGCCAGCAGTGAGTCGGACCCCACAGATACGCAGTATTTT
j_gene: TRBJ2-3
d_gene: .
abundance: .
v_gene: TRBV10-1

CDR3aa: CASGQGAETQYF
CDR3nt: TGTGCCAGCGGACAGGGTGCAGAGACCCAGTACTTC
j_gene: TRBJ2-5
d_gene: TRBD1
abundance: .
v_gene: TRBV19

CDR3aa: CASSRGRPYNSPLHF
CDR3nt: TGTGCCAGCTCCCGGGGCAGGCCATATAATTCACCCCTCCACTTT
j_gene: TRBJ1-6
d_gene: .
abundance: .
v_gene: TRBV18

CDR3aa: CASRTPGRVEDTQYF
CDR3nt: TGTGCCAGCAGGACACCAGGCAGGGTGGAAGATACGCAGTATTTT
j_gene: TRBJ2-3
d_gene: .
abundance: .
v_gene: TRBV6-5

CDR3aa: CASGLRNSQSYEQYF
CDR3nt: TGTGCCAGCGGCCTGAGGAACAGCCAATCCTACGAGCAGTACTTC
j_gene: TRBJ2-7
d_gene: .
abundance: .
v_gene: TRBV6-6

CDR3aa: CASSRSRETGEDYTF
CDR3nt: TGTGCCAGCTCACGCAGTCGGGAGACAGGGGAGGACTACACCTTC
j_gene: TRBJ1-2
d_gene: TRBD1
abundance: .
v_gene: TRBV18

CDR3aa: CASSLVPGALNTEAFF
CDR3nt: TGTGCCAGCAGCTTAGTTCCAGGGGCATTGAACACTGAAGCTTTCTTT
j_gene: TRBJ1-1
d_gene: .
abundance: once
v_gene: TRBV7-8

CDR3aa: CASSSGPNQPQHF
CDR3nt: TGTGCCAGCAGCTCGGGACCCAATCAGCCCCAGCATTTT
j_gene: TRBJ1-5
d_gene: .
abundance: .
v_gene: TRBV11-1

CDR3aa: CASSMEGRGLVDEQYF
CDR3nt: TGTGCCAGTAGTATGGAGGGCAGGGGGCTAGTGGACGAGCAGTACTTC
j_gene: TRBJ2-7
d_gene: TRBD1
abundance: .
v_gene: TRBV19

CDR3aa: CASSVASRQREQYF
CDR3nt: TGTGCCAGCAGCGTAGCTTCCCGGCAACGGGAGCAGTACTTC
j_gene: TRBJ2-7
d_gene: .
abundance: few
v_gene: TRBV9

CDR3aa: CASSQEGTLEKLFF
CDR3nt: TGCGCCAGCAGCCAAGAGGGGACATTAGAAAAACTGTTTTTT
j_gene: TRBJ1-4
d_gene: .
abundance: .
v_gene: TRBV4-1

CDR3aa: CASSLITGGAMGDTQYF
CDR3nt: TGTGCCAGCAGCCTGATAACGGGGGGCGCCATGGGGGATACGCAGTATTTT
j_gene: TRBJ2-3
d_gene: .
abundance: .
v_gene: TRBV7-8

CDR3aa: CASSHQTPTMADTQYF
CDR3nt: TGTGCCAGCAGCCACCAGACACCGACGATGGCAGATACGCAGTATTTT
j_gene: TRBJ2-3
d_gene: .
abundance: .
v_gene: TRBV14

CDR3aa: CAWSVGGQRRAQYF
CDR3nt: TGTGCCTGGAGTGTAGGTGGGCAGCGCCGGGCCCAGTACTTC
j_gene: TRBJ2-5
d_gene: .
abundance: .
v_gene: TRBV30

CDR3aa: CASRIFLRSYEQYF
CDR3nt: TGTGCCAGCAGGATCTTCCTTCGGTCCTACGAGCAGTACTTC
j_gene: TRBJ2-7
d_gene: .
abundance: .
v_gene: TRBV13

CDR3aa: CATATQGAGEKLFF
CDR3nt: TGTGCCACCGCGACTCAGGGGGCGGGGGAAAAACTGTTTTTT
j_gene: TRBJ1-4
d_gene: TRBD1
abundance: .
v_gene: TRBV25-1

CDR3aa: CASSVVPRQGEGTDTQYF
CDR3nt: TGTGCCAGCAGCGTAGTACCCAGACAGGGTGAGGGCACAGATACGCAGTATTTT
j_gene: TRBJ2-3
d_gene: TRBD1
abundance: .
v_gene: TRBV9

CDR3aa: CASSSLGGPPGYNEQFF
CDR3nt: TGTGCCAGCAGCTCCCTTGGAGGACCCCCTGGTTACAATGAGCAGTTCTTC
j_gene: TRBJ2-1
d_gene: .
abundance: .
v_gene: TRBV5-6

CDR3aa: CASSGVTGARETQYF
CDR3nt: TGTGCCAGCAGTGGGGTAACGGGGGCCAGAGAGACCCAGTACTTC
j_gene: TRBJ2-5
d_gene: .
abundance: .
v_gene: TRBV11-2

CDR3aa: CASSSGTGWTNTEAFF
CDR3nt: TGTGCCAGCAGCTCCGGGACAGGGTGGACGAACACTGAAGCTTTCTTT
j_gene: TRBJ1-1
d_gene: TRBD1
abundance: .
v_gene: TRBV5-4

CDR3aa: CSVEVWSSRGTEAFF
CDR3nt: TGCAGCGTTGAAGTTTGGTCTTCCCGGGGCACTGAAGCTTTCTTT
j_gene: TRBJ1-1
d_gene: .
abundance: .
v_gene: TRBV29-1

CDR3aa: CASRWTSGSYEQYF
CDR3nt: TGTGCCAGCAGATGGACTAGCGGCTCCTACGAGCAGTACTTC
j_gene: TRBJ2-7
d_gene: TRBD2
abundance: .
v_gene: TRBV6-5

CDR3aa: CASNPQSSSTEQYF
CDR3nt: TGTGCCAGCAATCCTCAGAGTAGTTCGACCGAGCAGTACTTC
j_gene: TRBJ2-7
d_gene: .
abundance: .
v_gene: TRBV9

CDR3aa: CASKATGDRYYEQYF
CDR3nt: TGCGCCAGCAAGGCGACCGGGGACAGATATTACGAGCAGTACTTC
j_gene: TRBJ2-7
d_gene: TRBD1
abundance: .
v_gene: TRBV5-1